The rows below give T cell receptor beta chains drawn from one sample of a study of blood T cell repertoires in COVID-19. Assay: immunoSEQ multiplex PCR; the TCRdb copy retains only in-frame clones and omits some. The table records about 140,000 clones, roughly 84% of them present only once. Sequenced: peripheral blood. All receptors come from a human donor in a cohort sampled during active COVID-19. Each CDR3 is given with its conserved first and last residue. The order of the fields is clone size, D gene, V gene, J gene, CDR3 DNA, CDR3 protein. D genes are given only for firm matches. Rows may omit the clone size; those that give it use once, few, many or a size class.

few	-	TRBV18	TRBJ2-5	TGTGCCAGCGGACAGCAAGAGACCCAGTACTTC	CASGQQETQYF
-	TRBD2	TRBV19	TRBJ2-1	TGTGCCAGTAGATCAGAACTAGCGGGTCCACATCGGTTCTTC	CASRSELAGPHRFF
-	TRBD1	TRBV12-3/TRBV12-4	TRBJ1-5	TGTGCCAGCAGTTTGACAGGGACCCAGCCCCAGCATTTT	CASSLTGTQPQHF
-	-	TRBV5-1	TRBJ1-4	TGCGCCAGCAGCTTGGTTTCAGGGATTAATGAAAAACTGTTTTTT	CASSLVSGINEKLFF
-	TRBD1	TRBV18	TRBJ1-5	TGTGCCAGCTCACCGGACAGGGACAATCAGCCCCAGCATTTT	CASSPDRDNQPQHF
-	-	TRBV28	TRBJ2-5	TGTGCCAGCAGTGAAGTGGGGCTGACCCAGTACTTC	CASSEVGLTQYF
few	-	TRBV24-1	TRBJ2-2	TGTGCCACCGGACAAACCGGGGAGCTGTTTTTT	CATGQTGELFF
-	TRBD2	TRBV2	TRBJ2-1	TGTGCCAGCAGTACTAGCGGGGGGGCCCAGTTCTTC	CASSTSGGAQFF
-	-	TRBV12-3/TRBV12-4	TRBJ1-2	TGTGCCAGCAGTTTATCGGGGAGCTACACCTTC	CASSLSGSYTF
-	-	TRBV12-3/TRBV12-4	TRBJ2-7	TGTGCCAGCAGCTCCAGGGCCTACGAGCAGTACTTC	CASSSRAYEQYF
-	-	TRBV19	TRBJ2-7	TGTGCCAGTAGTATTGGAGTTGGCTACGAGCAGTACTTC	CASSIGVGYEQYF
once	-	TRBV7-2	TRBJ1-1	TGTGCCAGCAGCTATTCTATAACTGATTGGGCTTTCTTT	CASSYSITDWAFF
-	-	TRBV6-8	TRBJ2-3	TGTGCCAGCAGACAAGGACTATGCACAGATACGCAGTATTTT	CASRQGLCTDTQYF
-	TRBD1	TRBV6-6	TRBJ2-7	TGTGCCAGCAGTTATTATGGGACAGGGGGCTACGAGCAGTACTTC	CASSYYGTGGYEQYF
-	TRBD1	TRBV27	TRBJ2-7	TGTGCCAGCAGTTTATCCGGACAGGGGAACTCCTACGAGCAGTACTTC	CASSLSGQGNSYEQYF
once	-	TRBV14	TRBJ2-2	TGTGCCAGCAGCCAAGCCCTCGTAGCCACCGGGGAGCTGTTTTTT	CASSQALVATGELFF
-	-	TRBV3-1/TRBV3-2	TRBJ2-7	TGTGCCAGCAGCCAAGATTTGATAGCGGAGTGGGGGGAGCAGTACTTC	CASSQDLIAEWGEQYF
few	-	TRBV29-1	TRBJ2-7	TGCAGTGGCGCGGGGGCCGCTGCGAACGAGCAGTACTTC	CSGAGAAANEQYF
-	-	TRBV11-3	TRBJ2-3	TGTGCCAGCAGCCAAGGGGAAACAGATACGCAGTATTTT	CASSQGETDTQYF
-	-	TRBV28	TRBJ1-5	TGTGCCAGCAGTTTATCGTGGCAGAGCAATCAGCCCCAGCATTTT	CASSLSWQSNQPQHF
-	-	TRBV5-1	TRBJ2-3	TGCGCCAGCAGCTTAGGGACACAACGGGGAGATACGCAGTATTTT	CASSLGTQRGDTQYF
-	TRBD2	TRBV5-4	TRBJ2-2	TGTGCCAGCAACCGGGGGGGCAACACCGGGGAGCTGTTTTTT	CASNRGGNTGELFF
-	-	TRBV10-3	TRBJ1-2	TGTGCCATCAGTGCGGTTTCAGGCCAGATCGCTGGCTACACCTTC	CAISAVSGQIAGYTF
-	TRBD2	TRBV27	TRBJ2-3	TGTGCCAGCAGTTCAGCGGGGGGACGGCGCATCGTGCAGTATTTT	CASSSAGGRRIVQYF
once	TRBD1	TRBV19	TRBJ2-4	TGTGCCAGTAGTACCGAGACAGGGATCGGAGCCAAAAACATTCAGTACTTC	CASSTETGIGAKNIQYF
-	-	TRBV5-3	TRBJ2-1	TGTGCCAGAAGCTTTGGGGCTGAGCAGTTCTTC	CARSFGAEQFF
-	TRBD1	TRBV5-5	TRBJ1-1	TGTGCCAGCAGAATCCGGGACAGGTCGAACACTGAAGCTTTCTTT	CASRIRDRSNTEAFF
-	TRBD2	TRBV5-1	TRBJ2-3	TGCGCCACCCGGCGGGGGGACACAAGCACAGATACGCAGTATTTT	CATRRGDTSTDTQYF
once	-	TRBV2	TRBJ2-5	TGTGCAACCTGGAGGGTCGGAGAGACCCAGTACTTC	CATWRVGETQYF
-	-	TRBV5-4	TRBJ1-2	TGTGCCAGCAGCCCAGTGGGGTTGGGAGACTATGGCTACACCTTC	CASSPVGLGDYGYTF
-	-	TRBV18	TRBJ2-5	TGTGCCAGCTCACCTGCAGGGAATCGGGAGACCCAGTACTTC	CASSPAGNRETQYF
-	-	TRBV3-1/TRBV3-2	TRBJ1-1	TGTGCCAGCAGCCAAGGTCGGCGGATGAACACTGAAGCTTTCTTT	CASSQGRRMNTEAFF
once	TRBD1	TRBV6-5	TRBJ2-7	TGTGCCAGCAGTTACGAGACAGGGACCTACGAGCAGTACTTC	CASSYETGTYEQYF
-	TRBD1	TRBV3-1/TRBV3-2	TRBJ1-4	TGTGCCAGCAGCCACCGAGGACAGGGGATTTATGAAAAACTGTTTTTT	CASSHRGQGIYEKLFF
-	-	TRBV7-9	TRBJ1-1	TGTGCCAGCAGCTTAGTTTCGACAGACACTGAAGCTTTCTTT	CASSLVSTDTEAFF
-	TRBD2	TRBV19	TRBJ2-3	TGTGCCAGTAAGGCGAGAGAACTAGCGGGCACAGATACGCAGTATTTT	CASKARELAGTDTQYF
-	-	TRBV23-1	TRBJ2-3	TGCGCCAGCAGCCCGCGGCGACGGATTGTGGATACGCAGTATTTT	CASSPRRRIVDTQYF
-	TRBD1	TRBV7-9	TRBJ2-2	TGTGCCAGCAGCTGGTCCGGGACAGCCAGCTCCGGGGAGCTGTTTTTT	CASSWSGTASSGELFF
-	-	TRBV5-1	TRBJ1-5	TGCGCCAGCAGCCCTAAAACGGGGGGCAATCAGCCCCAGCATTTT	CASSPKTGGNQPQHF
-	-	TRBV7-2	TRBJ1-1	TGTGCCAGCAGCTTAGACAGGGCCACTGAAGCTTTCTTT	CASSLDRATEAFF
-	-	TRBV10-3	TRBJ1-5	TGTGCCATCAGTGAGTCTGGAGGGGAGAGTCAGCCCCAGCATTTT	CAISESGGESQPQHF
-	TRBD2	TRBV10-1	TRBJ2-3	TGCGCCAGCAGTGGCAAGCCCCTTAGGGGAGGGAGCACAGATACGCAGTATTTT	CASSGKPLRGGSTDTQYF
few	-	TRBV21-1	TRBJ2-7	TGTGCCAGCAGCATTATTAGCGGGAGTCACTACGAGCAGTACTTC	CASSIISGSHYEQYF
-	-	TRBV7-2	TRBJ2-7	TGTGCCAGCAGCTTCAGCCGGAGCTCCTACGAGCAGTACTTC	CASSFSRSSYEQYF
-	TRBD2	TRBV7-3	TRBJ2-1	TGTGCCAGCAGCCCGGGACTAGAGTCCTACAATGAGCAGTTCTTC	CASSPGLESYNEQFF